Below are 4 T cell receptor beta chains sequenced from a single sample in a study of OX40 agonist ivuxolimab in advanced cancers. Libraries were constructed by the immunoSEQ multiplex PCR assay. TCRdb took this table from immuneACCESS and kept in-frame rearrangements with V and J called. Such tables lack part of the clones; where checked against another copy, unresolved V genes explain under half of the gap, and the rest is unexplained. This sample is represented by some 100,000 clones; under 95% of them were singletons. About 0.49% of the sample lies in the top ten. The material was CD4+ or CD8+ T cells sorted from blood, obtained in a trial of the OX40 agonist ivuxolimab. These receptor sequences come from an adult with an advanced solid tumor such as melanoma, head and neck, liver or kidney cancer.

The chain couples TRBV7-2 to TRBJ2-1; 9 bases are a match to TRBD2. V gave up 2 bases and J gave up 5 bases; unmatched junction bases: 1. This CDR3 has 14 residues. The V gene's germline CDR1 is SGHTA and CDR2 FQGNSA. The CDR3 spells CASSLSSGNNEQFF. DNA of the CDR3: TGTGCCAGCAGCTTATCTAGCGGGAACAATGAGCAGTTCTTC.

The chain has TRBV29-1 and TRBJ2-1; 8 positions agree with TRBD2. Trimming at V came to 4 bases and at J to 12 bases, leaving 5 bases not matched to a gene. The length of the CDR3 is 11 residues. Germline V lookup: CDR1 SQVTM, CDR2 ANQGSEA. Here the CDR3 reads CSVAGGSRQFF. The CDR3 DNA follows: TGCAGCGTTGCGGGGGGGAGCAGGCAGTTCTTC.

The rearrangement joins TRBV18 to TRBJ1-5; a weak D match, TRBD1 (5 bases). Germline assignment: CDR1 KGHSH and CDR2 LQKENI. Deletions cut 4 bases from V and 5 bases from J, with 15 bases between. This CDR3 has 15 amino acids. DNA for the CDR3: TGTGCCAGCTCACGCGCTGACAGTAACGATCAGCCCCAGCATTTT. As protein: CASSRADSNDQPQHF.

This CDR3 is CATSEPDRGTYEQYF. The CDR3 DNA sequence: TGTGCCACCAGCGAGCCGGACAGGGGAACATACGAGCAGTACTTC. The chain links TRBV15 to TRBJ2-7, with TRBD1 matching 9 bases. Germline V CDR1 and CDR2: LNHNV, YYDKDF (reference sequence). CDR3 length: 15 residues. Losses at the gene ends were 5 bases for V and 4 bases for J; bases not matched to a gene: 9.